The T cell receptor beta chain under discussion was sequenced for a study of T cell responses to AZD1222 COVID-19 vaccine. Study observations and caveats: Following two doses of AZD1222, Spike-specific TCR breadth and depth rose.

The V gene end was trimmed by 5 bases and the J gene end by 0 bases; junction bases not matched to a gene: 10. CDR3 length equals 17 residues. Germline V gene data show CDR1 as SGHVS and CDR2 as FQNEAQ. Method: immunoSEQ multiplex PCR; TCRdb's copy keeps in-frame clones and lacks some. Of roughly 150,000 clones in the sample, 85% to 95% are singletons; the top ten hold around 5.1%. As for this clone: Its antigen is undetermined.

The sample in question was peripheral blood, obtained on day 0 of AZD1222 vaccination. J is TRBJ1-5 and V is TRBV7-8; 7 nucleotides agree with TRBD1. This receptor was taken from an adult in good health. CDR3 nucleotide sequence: TGTGCCAGCAGCCCGCGAAGAGGGGGCTATAGCAATCAGCCCCAGCATTTT. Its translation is CASSPRRGGYSNQPQHF.